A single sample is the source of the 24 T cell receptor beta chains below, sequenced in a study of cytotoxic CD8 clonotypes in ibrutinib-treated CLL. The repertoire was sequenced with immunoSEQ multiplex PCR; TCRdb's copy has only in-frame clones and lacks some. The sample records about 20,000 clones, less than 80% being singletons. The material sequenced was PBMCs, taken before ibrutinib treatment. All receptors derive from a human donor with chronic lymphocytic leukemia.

The CDR3 coding sequence is TGTGCCAGCGCGCGGGGGGTAGGCTACGAGCAGTACTTC. It is translated as CASARGVGYEQYF. The chain recombines TRBV6-1 with TRBJ2-7; TRBD2 matches 8 bases. The CDR3 consists of 13 residues. Germline trimming cut 8 bases from V and 3 bases from J; bases unmatched to any gene: 6. Germline lookup yields CDR1 MNHNS and CDR2 SASEGT.

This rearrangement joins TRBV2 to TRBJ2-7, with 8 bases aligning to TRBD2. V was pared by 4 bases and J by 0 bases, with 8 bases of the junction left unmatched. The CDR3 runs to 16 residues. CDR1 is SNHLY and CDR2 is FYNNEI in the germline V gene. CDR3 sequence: CASSVAGSDNSYEQYF. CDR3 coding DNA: TGTGCCAGCAGTGTAGCGGGATCTGACAACTCCTACGAGCAGTACTTC. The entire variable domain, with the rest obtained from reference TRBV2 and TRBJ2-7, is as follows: EPEVTQTPSHQVTQMGQEVILRCVPISNHLYFYWYRQILGQKVEFLVSFYNNEISEKSEIFDDQFSVERPDGSNFTLKIRSTKLEDSAMYFCASSVAGSDNSYEQYFGPGTRLTVT.

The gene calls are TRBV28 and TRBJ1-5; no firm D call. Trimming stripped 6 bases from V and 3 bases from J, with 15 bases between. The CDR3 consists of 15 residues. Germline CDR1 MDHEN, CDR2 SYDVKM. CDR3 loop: CASRISVGDNQPQHF. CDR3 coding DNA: TGTGCCAGCAGGATTTCTGTTGGTGACAATCAGCCCCAGCATTTT.

CDR3 in amino acids: CATFRSHRGEDTQYF. The CDR3 DNA sequence: TGTGCCACCTTTCGTTCGCACAGGGGGGAAGATACGCAGTATTTT. This rearrangement joins TRBV7-3 to TRBJ2-3, with 8 bases that match TRBD1. Germline trimming cut 10 bases from V and 5 bases from J; bases unmatched to any gene: 14. The CDR3 runs 15 residues. Germline V gene data show CDR1 as SGHTA and CDR2 as FQGTGA.

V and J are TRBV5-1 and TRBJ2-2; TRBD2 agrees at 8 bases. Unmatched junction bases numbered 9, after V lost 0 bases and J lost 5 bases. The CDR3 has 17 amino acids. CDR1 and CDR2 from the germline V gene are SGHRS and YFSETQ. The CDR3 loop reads CASSLALAGRGTGELFF. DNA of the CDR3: TGCGCCAGCAGCTTGGCTCTAGCGGGCCGTGGGACCGGGGAGCTGTTTTTT.

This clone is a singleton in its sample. CDR3 sequence (DNA): TGCGCCAGCAGCTTCCGGGAGGGCCCCTACGAGCAGTACTTC. Protein: CASSFREGPYEQYF. V gene TRBV4-3 combines with J gene TRBJ2-7; 8 positions match TRBD2. This CDR3 is 14 amino acids long. Germline V gene lookup returns CDR1 LGHNA and CDR2 YSLEER. V lost 5 bases and J lost 2; bases outside the gene matches: 5.

The CDR3 DNA reads TGTGCCAGCAGCTTAGCCTTCGGAGGGGCGAGGAATGAGCAGTTCTTC. Encoded protein: CASSLAFGGARNEQFF. The J gene is TRBJ2-1, the V gene TRBV7-2, with D possibly matching TRBD2 (6 bases). V was pared by 0 bases and J by 7 bases, with 16 bases between. The CDR3 totals 16 residues. Germline V gene lookup returns CDR1 SGHTA and CDR2 FQGNSA.

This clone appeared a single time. The CDR3 region is CASSDAGEQFF. The CDR3 DNA reads as TGCGCCAGCAGTGATGCCGGTGAGCAGTTCTTC. This chain joins TRBV10-2 and TRBJ2-1, with D unclear. The V gene lost 3 bases and the J gene lost 9 bases, with 6 bases spanning the gap. Looked up from germline, CDR1 is WSHSY and CDR2 is SAAADI. The CDR3 is 11 amino acids.

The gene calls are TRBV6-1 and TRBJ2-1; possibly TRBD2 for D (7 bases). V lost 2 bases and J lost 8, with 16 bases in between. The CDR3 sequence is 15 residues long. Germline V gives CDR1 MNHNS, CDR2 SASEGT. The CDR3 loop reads CASSELAGARDEQFF. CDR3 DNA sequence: TGTGCCAGCAGTGAATTGGCGGGGGCTCGCGATGAGCAGTTCTTC.

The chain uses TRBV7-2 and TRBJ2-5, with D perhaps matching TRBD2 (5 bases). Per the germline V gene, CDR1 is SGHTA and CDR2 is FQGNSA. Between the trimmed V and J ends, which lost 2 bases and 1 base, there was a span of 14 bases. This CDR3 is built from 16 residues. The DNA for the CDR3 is TGTGCCAGCAGCTTATCTGCCACTGCGGGCCAAGAGACCCAGTACTTC. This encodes CASSLSATAGQETQYF. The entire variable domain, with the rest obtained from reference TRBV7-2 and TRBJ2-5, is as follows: GAGVSQSPSNKVTEKGKDVELRCDPISGHTALYWYRQSLGQGLEFLIYFQGNSAPDKSGLPSDRFSAERTGGSVSTLTIQRTQQEDSAVYLCASSLSATAGQETQYFGPGTRLLVL.

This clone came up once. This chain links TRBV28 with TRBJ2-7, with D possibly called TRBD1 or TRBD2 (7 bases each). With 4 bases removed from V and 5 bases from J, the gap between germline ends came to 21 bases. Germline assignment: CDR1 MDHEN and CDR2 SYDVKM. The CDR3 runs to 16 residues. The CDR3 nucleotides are TGTGCCAGCAGTTCGGGAGGCGCAGGGGGTGAACACGAGCAGTACTTC. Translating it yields CASSSGGAGGEHEQYF.

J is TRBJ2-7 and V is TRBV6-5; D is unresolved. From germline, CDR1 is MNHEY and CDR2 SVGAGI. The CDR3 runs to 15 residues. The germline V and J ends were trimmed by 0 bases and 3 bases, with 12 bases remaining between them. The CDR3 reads CASSYSPDVSYEQYF. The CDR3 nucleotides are TGTGCCAGCAGTTACTCGCCCGATGTTAGCTACGAGCAGTACTTC.

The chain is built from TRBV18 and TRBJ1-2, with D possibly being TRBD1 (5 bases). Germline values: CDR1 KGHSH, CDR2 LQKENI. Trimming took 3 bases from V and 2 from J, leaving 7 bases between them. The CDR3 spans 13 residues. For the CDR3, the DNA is TGTGCCAGCTCACCGGGACGGAACTATGGCTACACCTTC. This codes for CASSPGRNYGYTF.

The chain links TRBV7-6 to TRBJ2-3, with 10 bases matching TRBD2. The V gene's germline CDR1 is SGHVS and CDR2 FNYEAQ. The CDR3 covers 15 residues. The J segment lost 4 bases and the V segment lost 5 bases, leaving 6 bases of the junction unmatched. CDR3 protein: CASSEREGRSDTQYF. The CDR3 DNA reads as TGTGCCAGCAGCGAGCGGGAGGGGCGCTCAGATACGCAGTATTTT.

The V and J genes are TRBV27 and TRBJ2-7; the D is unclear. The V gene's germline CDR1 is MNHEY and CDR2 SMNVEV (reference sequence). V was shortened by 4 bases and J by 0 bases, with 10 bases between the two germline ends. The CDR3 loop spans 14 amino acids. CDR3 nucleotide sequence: TGTGCCAGCAGTTCCTCTCTACCCTCCTACGAGCAGTACTTC. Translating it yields CASSSSLPSYEQYF.

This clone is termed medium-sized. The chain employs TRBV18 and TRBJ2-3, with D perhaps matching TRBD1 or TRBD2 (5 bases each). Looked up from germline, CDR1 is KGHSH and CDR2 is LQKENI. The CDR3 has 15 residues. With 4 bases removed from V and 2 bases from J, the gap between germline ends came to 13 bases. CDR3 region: CASSRDRISTDTQYF. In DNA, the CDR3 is TGTGCCAGCTCACGGGACCGAATTTCCACAGATACGCAGTATTTT.

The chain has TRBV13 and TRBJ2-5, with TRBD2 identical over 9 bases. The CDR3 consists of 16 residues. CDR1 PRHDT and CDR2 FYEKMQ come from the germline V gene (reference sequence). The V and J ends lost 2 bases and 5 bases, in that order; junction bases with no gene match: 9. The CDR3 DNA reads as TGTGCCAGCAGCTTAAGGGCGGGAGGGCCACTGGAGACCCAGTACTTC. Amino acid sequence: CASSLRAGGPLETQYF. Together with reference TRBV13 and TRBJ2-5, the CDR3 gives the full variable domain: AAGVIQSPRHLIKEKRETATLKCYPIPRHDTVYWYQQGPGQDPQFLISFYEKMQSDKGSIPDRFSAQQFSDYHSELNMSSLELGDSALYFCASSLRAGGPLETQYFGPGTRLLVL.

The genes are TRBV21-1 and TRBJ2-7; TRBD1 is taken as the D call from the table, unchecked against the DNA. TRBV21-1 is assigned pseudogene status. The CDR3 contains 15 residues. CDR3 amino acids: CASSKAGTGPYEQYF. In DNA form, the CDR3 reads TGTGCCAGCAGCAAAGCTGGGACAGGGCCATACGAGCAGTACTTC.

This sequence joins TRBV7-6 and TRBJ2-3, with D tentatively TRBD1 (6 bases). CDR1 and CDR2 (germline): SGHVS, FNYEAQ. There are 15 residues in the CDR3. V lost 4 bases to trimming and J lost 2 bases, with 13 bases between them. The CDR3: CASSWAGQPTDTQYF. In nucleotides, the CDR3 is TGTGCCAGCAGCTGGGCCGGACAGCCCACAGATACGCAGTATTTT.

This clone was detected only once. This CDR3 reads CASSTQTGPAHGYTF. The CDR3 DNA is TGTGCCAGCAGCACCCAGACAGGACCTGCTCATGGCTACACCTTC. J is TRBJ1-2 and V is TRBV21-1; the tabulated D call, TRBD1, remains unverified against the DNA. TRBV21-1 is a pseudogene segment. The CDR3 loop spans 15 amino acids.

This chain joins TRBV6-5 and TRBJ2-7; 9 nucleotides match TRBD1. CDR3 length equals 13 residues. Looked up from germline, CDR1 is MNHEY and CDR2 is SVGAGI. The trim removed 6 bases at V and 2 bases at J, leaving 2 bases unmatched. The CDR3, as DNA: TGTGCCAGCAGCCGGGACAGGGCCTACGAGCAGTACTTC. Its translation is CASSRDRAYEQYF.

This chain's CDR3 is CASSLGSSRRGYGYTF. CDR3 nucleotide sequence: TGTGCCAGCAGCTTGGGTTCCAGCCGTCGGGGCTATGGCTACACCTTC. This chain connects TRBV5-6 to TRBJ1-2; the D is unclear. CDR1 is SGHDT, CDR2 YYEEEE, per germline. The CDR3 loop spans 16 amino acids. The ends were cut back, 0 bases at V and 4 bases at J, with 16 bases in the middle.

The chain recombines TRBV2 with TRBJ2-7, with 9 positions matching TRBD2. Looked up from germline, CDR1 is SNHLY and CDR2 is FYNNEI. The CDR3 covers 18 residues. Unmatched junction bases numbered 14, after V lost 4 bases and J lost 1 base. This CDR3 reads CASSAPGLASFVSYEQYF. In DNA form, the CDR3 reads TGTGCCAGCAGTGCTCCGGGACTAGCTTCTTTTGTGTCCTACGAGCAGTACTTC.

For the CDR3, the DNA is TGTGCCAGCTCACCATCGGCAGATACGCAGTATTTT. It codes for CASSPSADTQYF. The rearrangement joins TRBV18 to TRBJ2-3; no definite D call. Germline CDR1 is KGHSH and CDR2 is LQKENI. There are 12 residues in the CDR3. V gave up 2 bases and J gave up 4 bases, with 4 bases separating them. Looking up the rest from reference TRBV18 and TRBJ2-3 gives the full variable domain: NAGVMQNPRHLVRRRGQEARLRCSPMKGHSHVYWYRQLPEEGLKFMVYLQKENIIDESGMPKERFSAEFPKEGPSILRIQQVVRGDSAAYFCASSPSADTQYFGPGTRLTVL.